What follows are 29 T cell receptor beta chains derived from one specimen sequenced in a study of T cells in Graves' hyperthyroidism and ophthalmopathy. TCR beta CDR3 regions were amplified from RNA. Carried out on the TCR CDR3, a first-round RT-PCR used the HTBI primer set. Each CDR3 protein gets one entry after TCRdb re-called the multiplex PCR reads with MiXCR. This sample yields about 380,000 distinct CDR3 sequences, of which about a fifth are seen a single time; 40% to 45% belongs to the top ten. Sequencing used blood. Receptors originate from a man younger than 35 with Graves' ophthalmopathy.

This clonotype came up many times. V and J are TRBV7-8 and TRBJ2-1, with no clear D. The CDR3 sequence is 13 residues long. The V gene's germline CDR1 is SGHVS and CDR2 FQNEAQ. Trimming took off 1 base at V and 10 bases at J, with 11 bases between the two ends. CDR3 DNA: TGTGCCAGCAGCTTAGTACCCGGCAACGAGCAGTTCTTC. Translation gives CASSLVPGNEQFF.

This clonotype was detected ten times or more. The chain has TRBV12-3 or TRBV12-4 and TRBJ2-5; 8 nucleotides line up with TRBD2. The CDR3 is 15 residues long. With 6 bases clipped from V and 5 bases from J, the junction kept 11 bases outside the gene matches. This CDR3 reads CASRRLAGNGETQYF. The CDR3 DNA sequence: TGTGCCAGCAGACGATTAGCGGGAAACGGGGAGACCCAGTACTTC.

Ten or more counts support this clonotype. The chain recombines TRBV20-1 with TRBJ1-2; 10 bases are shared with TRBD1. Germline V lookup: CDR1 DFQATT, CDR2 SNEGSKA (reference sequence). The CDR3 runs to 14 residues. V trimming: 5 bases; J trimming: 4 bases; junction bases outside the gene matches: 7. Here the CDR3 DNA reads TGCAGTGCTTCGGGGAGGACAGGGGGCTATGGCTACACCTTC. Amino acids: CSASGRTGGYGYTF.

This clonotype has a count of ten or more. V is TRBV7-8 and J is TRBJ1-5; no definite D call. CDR1 is SGHVS, CDR2 FQNEAQ, per germline. Trimming pared 1 base from V and 2 bases from J, leaving 9 bases between. This CDR3 is 15 amino acids long. CDR3 nucleotide sequence: TGTGCCAGCAGCTTAGTAGGTGGGGGCAATCAGCCCCAGCATTTT. It encodes CASSLVGGGNQPQHF.

This clonotype was seen repeatedly, ten times or more. This chain joins TRBV7-9 and TRBJ1-1; no definite D call. This CDR3 is 12 amino acids long. Between the trimmed V and J ends, which lost 6 bases and 11 bases, there was a span of 16 bases. Germline loops: CDR1 SEHNR, CDR2 FQNEAQ (reference sequence). The CDR3 nucleotides read TGTGCCAGCAGATCCGGAACAACATGGGCTTTCTTT. Translated, it gives CASRSGTTWAFF. Complete variable domain (other parts from reference TRBV7-9 and TRBJ1-1): DTGVSQNPRHKITKRGQNVTFRCDPISEHNRLYWYRQTLGQGPEFLTYFQNEAQLEKSRLLSDRFSAERPKGSFSTLEIQRTEQGDSAMYLCASRSGTTWAFFGQGTRLTVV.

This clonotype was recorded many times. The chain combines TRBV20-1 with TRBJ2-7; 12 nucleotides align to TRBD1. Germline assignment: CDR1 DFQATT and CDR2 SNEGSKA (reference sequence). This CDR3 comprises 13 residues. The V and J ends lost 6 bases and 5 bases, in that order; junction bases with no gene match: 5. CDR3 nucleotides: TGCAGTGCCGGGGACAGGGGGCTAAACGAGCAGTACTTC. This translates into CSAGDRGLNEQYF.

In its sample, this clonotype was seen a few times. The chain uses TRBV19 and TRBJ2-1, with 9 bases that match TRBD1. CDR1 is LNHDA, CDR2 SQIVND, per germline (reference sequence). The CDR3 runs to 15 residues. Trimming took 3 bases from V and 5 from J; bases not matched to a gene: 5. CDR3 bases: TGTGCCAGTAGTATTTGGACAGGGGCTAACAATGAGCAGTTCTTC. Its translation is CASSIWTGANNEQFF.

This clonotype was detected ten times or more. The rearrangement links TRBV3-1 to TRBJ2-1, with 10 bases identical to TRBD1. The CDR3 length is 15 residues. Germline-derived CDR1 and CDR2 are LGHDT and YNNKEL (reference sequence). V shed 1 base and J 5 bases; nucleotides not matched to a gene: 2. The CDR3 protein is CASSQGTGGDNEQFF. DNA of the CDR3: TGTGCCAGCAGCCAAGGGACAGGGGGGGACAATGAGCAGTTCTTC.

This clonotype was detected ten times or more. The chain couples TRBV5-1 to TRBJ2-7; the match to TRBD1 covers 7 bases. Germline CDR1 SGHRS, CDR2 YFSETQ. The CDR3 length is 14 residues. J lost 2 bases, V lost 1 base, and 3 bases had no gene match. CDR3 coding DNA: TGCGCCAGCAGCTTGAGGGGGCTTGCCTACGAGCAGTACTTC. This codes for CASSLRGLAYEQYF.

This clonotype was seen a few times. The V gene is TRBV5-1, the J gene TRBJ2-5, with 9 positions matching TRBD1. Germline CDR1 SGHRS, CDR2 YFSETQ. This CDR3 has 16 amino acids. V trimming: 2 bases; J trimming: 5 bases; junction bases outside the gene matches: 10. Here the CDR3 DNA reads TGCGCCAGCAGCTTACAGGGGGCGCAAAGGTTGGAGACCCAGTACTTC. It specifies CASSLQGAQRLETQYF.

Ten or more counts support this clonotype. The chain recombines TRBV2 with TRBJ2-5, with D possibly matching TRBD2 (5 bases). The CDR3 runs 13 residues. V dropped 3 bases and J dropped 5 bases, with 10 bases sitting between them. Per germline, CDR1 SNHLY and CDR2 FYNNEI. The CDR3 spells CASSDGVGETQYF. CDR3 DNA sequence: TGTGCCAGCAGTGACGGGGTGGGGGAGACCCAGTACTTC.

The chain joins TRBV6-1 to TRBJ1-2; D is undetermined. The V gene lost 6 bases and the J gene lost 1 base, with 9 bases spanning the gap. Germline lookup yields CDR1 MNHNS and CDR2 SASEGT. The CDR3 has 13 residues. CDR3 in DNA: TGTGCCAGCAGGAGAAACAATAACTATGGCTACACCTTC. Its translation: CASRRNNNYGYTF.

This clonotype was detected ten times or more. The V call is TRBV10-3, the J call TRBJ2-2; D might be TRBD2 (5 bases). The CDR3 totals 15 residues. Germline CDR1 reads ENHRY; CDR2 reads SYGVKD. V was shortened by 8 bases and J by 1 base, with 14 bases between the two germline ends. CDR3 sequence: CAIGGPNQNTGELFF. As DNA, the CDR3 is TGTGCCATCGGAGGCCCCAACCAGAACACCGGGGAGCTGTTTTTT.

The V call is TRBV6-5, the J call TRBJ2-5, with D uncertain. CDR3 size: 14 residues. V lost 0 bases to trimming and J lost 0 bases, with 5 bases between them. Germline assignment: CDR1 MNHEY and CDR2 SVGAGI. The CDR3 nucleotides read TGTGCCAGCAGTTACTCGTCAGACCAAGAGACCCAGTACTTC. This gives the protein CASSYSSDQETQYF.

V usage is TRBV7-2 and J usage is TRBJ2-1, with 12 bases lining up with TRBD2. Germline CDR1 is SGHTA and CDR2 is FQGNSA. The CDR3 length is 18 residues. V shed 1 base and J 0 bases; nucleotides not matched to a gene: 4. CDR3 protein: CASSLVLAGGSSYNEQFF. DNA of the CDR3: TGTGCCAGCAGCTTAGTACTAGCGGGGGGTAGCTCCTACAATGAGCAGTTCTTC.

The rearrangement links TRBV19 to TRBJ2-3, with unresolved D. The length of the CDR3 is 13 residues. Germline V gene sequence: CDR1 LNHDA, CDR2 SQIVND (reference sequence). V lost 3 bases, J lost 2 bases, and 6 bases lay in between. The CDR3 DNA follows: TGTGCCAGTAGTATCGCGGTCACAGATACGCAGTATTTT. Amino acid sequence: CASSIAVTDTQYF.

This chain connects TRBV6-1 to TRBJ2-1; 12 bases match TRBD2. Germline CDR1 MNHNS, CDR2 SASEGT. V lost 1 base to trimming and J lost 9 bases; unmatched junction nucleotides: 16. The CDR3 has 19 residues. CDR3 loop: CASSEGPGETSGGRGEQFF. CDR3 nucleotide sequence: TGTGCCAGCAGTGAAGGCCCAGGGGAAACTAGCGGGGGGCGGGGTGAGCAGTTCTTC.

This clonotype was recorded at least ten times. The chain links TRBV7-3 to TRBJ2-7; D might be TRBD2 (5 bases). V lost 4 bases and J 0 bases, leaving 10 bases between the germline ends. The CDR3 has 14 amino acids. Germline V gives CDR1 SGHTA, CDR2 FQGTGA. The CDR3, as DNA: TGTGCCAGCAGCTCCACGGGGAACTCCTACGAGCAGTACTTC. This gives the protein CASSSTGNSYEQYF.

Many counts were recorded for this clonotype. This chain uses TRBV7-3 with TRBJ2-3; D possibly matches TRBD1 or TRBD2 (5 bases each). The CDR3 length is 15 residues. From germline, CDR1 is SGHTA and CDR2 FQGTGA. V lost 4 bases to trimming and J lost 0 bases, with 11 bases between them. The CDR3, as DNA: TGTGCCAGCAGCTGGACTGGGGCCAGCACAGATACGCAGTATTTT. Protein: CASSWTGASTDTQYF.

This sequence joins TRBV5-1 and TRBJ2-7; 11 bases agree with TRBD2. Per germline, CDR1 SGHRS and CDR2 YFSETQ. V trimming: 2 bases; J trimming: 0 bases; junction bases outside the gene matches: 4. This CDR3 has 16 residues. The CDR3 nucleotides are TGCGCCAGCAGCTTCGGACTAGCGGGTGACTCCTACGAGCAGTACTTC. Amino acids: CASSFGLAGDSYEQYF.

This clonotype was seen only a few times. The rearrangement joins TRBV7-9 to TRBJ2-7; 7 bases align to TRBD2. The CDR3 contains 17 residues. CDR1 SEHNR and CDR2 FQNEAQ come from the germline V gene (reference sequence). With 0 bases clipped from V and 3 bases from J, the junction kept 11 bases outside the gene matches. The CDR3 coding sequence is TGTGCCAGCAGCTTAGCGGGGTGGCCTAGCGGATACTACGAGCAGTACTTC. Amino acids: CASSLAGWPSGYYEQYF.

This clonotype was counted many times. V is TRBV9 and J is TRBJ1-2, with 9 bases matching TRBD1. The CDR3 spans 14 residues. The germline V gene encodes CDR1 SGDLS and CDR2 YYNGEE. V lost 3 bases, J lost 4 bases, and 4 bases stayed unmatched. The CDR3 nucleotides are TGTGCCAGCAGCGACGGGACAGGGCGCTATGGCTACACCTTC. Translating it yields CASSDGTGRYGYTF.

Ten or more counts support this clonotype. V usage is TRBV18 and J usage is TRBJ2-2; D may be TRBD1 (6 bases). The V gene lost 7 bases and the J gene lost 1 base, with 10 bases spanning the gap. This CDR3 has 14 residues. The germline V gene has CDR1 KGHSH and CDR2 LQKENI. CDR3 sequence: CASLPDRNTGELFF. The CDR3 DNA reads as TGTGCCAGCTTGCCGGACAGGAACACCGGGGAGCTGTTTTTT.

This clonotype was detected ten times or more. V and J are TRBV20-1 and TRBJ2-5; maybe TRBD2 (6 bases). This CDR3 comprises 13 residues. Germline assignment: CDR1 DFQATT and CDR2 SNEGSKA (reference sequence). Trimming took 4 bases from V and 4 from J, leaving 13 bases between them. The DNA of the CDR3 is TGCAGTGCTATCTCTAGCGATAGAGAGACCCAGTACTTC. This sequence encodes CSAISSDRETQYF.

This clonotype was detected ten times or more. The rearrangement joins TRBV11-2 to TRBJ2-4; no definite D call. Germline assignment: CDR1 SGHAT and CDR2 FQNNGV. The CDR3 loop spans 17 amino acids. The V gene lost 3 bases and the J gene lost 0 bases, with 15 bases spanning the gap. The CDR3 sequence is CASSFPPAELAKNIQYF. CDR3 nucleotide sequence: TGTGCCAGCAGCTTCCCTCCGGCGGAACTAGCCAAAAACATTCAGTACTTC.

The CDR3 loop is CASSLEGEVTEAFF. The CDR3 bases are TGTGCCAGCAGCTTGGAAGGGGAGGTCACTGAAGCTTTCTTT. The chain has TRBV5-8 and TRBJ1-1; D may be TRBD1 (5 bases). Trimming cost V 0 bases and J 4 bases, with 10 bases left between them. This CDR3 region has 14 residues. From germline, CDR1 is SGHTS and CDR2 YDEGEE.

In regard to this clonotype: A clone one base away is much larger, so this may be a read error. This chain connects TRBV18 to TRBJ2-1; 10 nucleotides align to TRBD2. CDR1 is KGHSH, CDR2 LQKENI, per germline. CDR3 size: 16 residues. The J segment lost 5 bases and the V segment lost 2 bases, leaving 6 bases of the junction unmatched. The CDR3 is CASSPVLSGGNNEQFF. The CDR3 bases are TGTGCCAGCTCACCAGTCCTTAGCGGGGGGAACAATGAGCAGTTCTTC.

To note about this clonotype: A much larger clone differs by one base, so this may be a read error. The V and J genes are TRBV10-3 and TRBJ2-3; D is undetermined. The CDR3 extends over 14 amino acids. Per germline, CDR1 ENHRY and CDR2 SYGVKD. Trimming removed 5 bases from V and 1 base from J, with 10 bases in between. CDR3 amino acids: CAISLGEGTDTQYF. The CDR3 DNA follows: TGTGCCATCAGTCTAGGAGAGGGCACAGATACGCAGTATTTT.

This clonotype was seen once. This rearrangement joins TRBV2 to TRBJ1-1; D gene unclear. This CDR3 comprises 12 residues. CDR1 SNHLY and CDR2 FYNNEI come from the germline V gene. Trimming cost V 6 bases and J 8 bases, with 13 bases left between them. As DNA, the CDR3 is TGTGCCAGCAGCTCGCAGGATCGGGAAGCTTTCTTT. Translated: CASSSQDREAFF.